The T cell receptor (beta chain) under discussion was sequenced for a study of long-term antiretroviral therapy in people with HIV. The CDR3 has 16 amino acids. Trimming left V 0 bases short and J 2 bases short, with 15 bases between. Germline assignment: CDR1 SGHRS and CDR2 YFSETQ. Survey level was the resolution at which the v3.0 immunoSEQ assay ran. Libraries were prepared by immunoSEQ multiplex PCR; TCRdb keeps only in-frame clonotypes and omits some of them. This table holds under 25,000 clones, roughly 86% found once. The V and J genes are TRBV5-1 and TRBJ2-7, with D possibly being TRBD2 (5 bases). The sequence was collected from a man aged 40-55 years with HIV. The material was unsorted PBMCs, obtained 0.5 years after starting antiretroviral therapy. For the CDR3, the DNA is TGCGCCAGCAGCTTGGTCTCAGGAGGACCGGCCTACGAGCAGTACTTC. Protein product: CASSLVSGGPAYEQYF.